This T cell receptor beta chain comes out of a study of blood T cell repertoires in COVID-19. As handled by the study authors: Estimation of nucleated cell counts relied on the amplification of reference gene primers. Sequenced by immunoSEQ multiplex PCR; TCRdb stores in-frame clones only, minus some. Clonal size and the V and J genes are those of that table, whereas D and trimming came from the DNA. The table lists some 180,000 clones, roughly 76% of them singletons, with more than 10% in the top ten. The CDR3 extends over 17 amino acids. Germline lookup yields CDR1 KGHSH and CDR2 LQKENI. Trimming cost V 6 bases and J 0 bases, with 15 bases left between them.

This chain uses TRBV18 with TRBJ2-6; TRBD1 might be the D (5 bases). The material sequenced was peripheral blood. This sequence was found in a woman of 80 years or more with COVID-19, enrolled during active disease. CDR3 bases: TGTGCCAGCTCCCTGACAGACGTGGCCTCTGGGGCCAACGTCCTGACTTTC. As protein: CASSLTDVASGANVLTF.